This T cell receptor (beta chain) was documented in a study of early T cells in non-severe SARS-CoV-2 infection. The overall study: Unsorted whole-blood RNA was sequenced in bulk, leaving chains unpaired. Study-level results: Matching with VDJdb favored anti-spike CD8 responses (missing private and CD4 specificities).

V was cut by 4 bases and J by 4 bases, with 14 bases left in between. The CDR3 is 14 amino acids. Germline CDR1 is SGHRS and CDR2 is YFSETQ. Via MiXCR, TCRdb re-called the 5' RACE reads, giving one row per CDR3 protein. The sample lists fewer than 55,000 distinct CDR3 sequences, around a tenth seen once, with under 5.5% in the top ten. This clonotype was seen ten or more times. The antigen is not known. The clonotype was recovered from an adult who was a healthcare worker with PCR-confirmed SARS-CoV-2 infection or an uninfected control (not recorded which). Input material: whole blood. V gene TRBV5-1 combines with J gene TRBJ1-2; maybe TRBD1 (6 bases). CDR3 sequence: CASSQQGASYGYTF. The CDR3 DNA follows: TGCGCCAGCAGCCAACAGGGCGCGAGCTATGGCTACACCTTC.